The 21 T cell receptor beta chains reported below all come from one sample, sequenced in a study of PD-1 blockade in classical Hodgkin lymphoma. Generated by immunoSEQ multiplex PCR, the TCRdb table keeps only in-frame clones and is missing some. The repertoire holds over 25,000 clones, 85% to 90% seen once, with roughly 6.2% in the top ten. Relapse was seen in all patients after autologous stem cell transplantation, and brentuximab vedotin exposure was variable. Isolated CD8+ T cells were derived from thawed PBMCs through magnetic negative selection. The sample here was CD8+ T cells from blood, taken at baseline. The source of these receptors is a human donor with classical Hodgkin lymphoma.

The rearrangement joins TRBV29-1 to TRBJ2-7; possible D gene TRBD1, 5 bases. CDR3 size: 14 residues. Germline V lookup: CDR1 SQVTM, CDR2 ANQGSEA. Trimming took off 2 bases at V and 2 bases at J, with 13 bases between the two ends. The CDR3 DNA reads TGCAGCGTTGAAACCCGGACACAAACCTACGAGCAGTACTTC. Protein: CSVETRTQTYEQYF.

The chain joins TRBV6-5 to TRBJ2-7, with 9 bases aligning to TRBD1. V was clipped by 2 bases and J by 3 bases; unmatched bases: 2. CDR1 is MNHEY, CDR2 SVGAGI, per germline. There are 14 residues in the CDR3. The CDR3 spells CASSYAGQGYEQYF. Written as DNA, the CDR3 is TGTGCCAGCAGTTACGCGGGACAGGGCTACGAGCAGTACTTC.

V gene TRBV7-9 combines with J gene TRBJ1-1, with 9 bases identical to TRBD1. The CDR3 spans 13 residues. CDR1 is SEHNR and CDR2 is FQNEAQ in the germline V gene (reference sequence). The V gene end was trimmed by 5 bases and the J gene end by 7 bases; junction bases not matched to a gene: 5. In nucleotides, the CDR3 is TGTGCCAGCAGCACCCGGGACAGGGTTGAAGCTTTCTTT. Encoded protein: CASSTRDRVEAFF.

The chain carries TRBV28 and TRBJ2-7; a possible D gene is TRBD2 (7 bases). Per the germline V gene, CDR1 is MDHEN and CDR2 is SYDVKM. The V end lost 3 bases, the J end lost 2 bases, and 17 bases lay between the germline ends. The CDR3 runs to 16 residues. The CDR3 loop reads CASSFGGLGGAYEQYF. The CDR3 coding sequence is TGTGCCAGCAGTTTTGGGGGCCTGGGGGGGGCCTACGAGCAGTACTTC.

The chain links TRBV4-1 to TRBJ2-5, with D tentatively TRBD1 (6 bases). The CDR3 has 15 amino acids. Germline V CDR1 and CDR2: MGHRA, YSYEKL. Trimming removed 0 bases at V and 4 bases at J, with 12 bases between. The chain's CDR3 is CASSQDPGVSETQYF. CDR3 DNA sequence: TGCGCCAGCAGCCAAGACCCAGGGGTTTCAGAGACCCAGTACTTC.

V and J are TRBV11-2 and TRBJ2-7; unclear D gene. The germline CDR1 and CDR2 sequences are SGHAT and FQNNGV. The CDR3 length is 15 residues. V lost 1 base to trimming and J lost 0 bases, with 10 bases between them. As DNA, the CDR3 is TGTGCCAGCAGCTTAGGACGGTCGAGCTCCTACGAGCAGTACTTC. It codes for CASSLGRSSSYEQYF.

The CDR3 bases are TGTGCCAGCAGCAAAGGCCGGGGCTACCAAGAGACCCAGTACTTC. This sequence encodes CASSKGRGYQETQYF. This chain joins TRBV21-1 and TRBJ2-5. TRBV21-1 is reported as a pseudogene. The CDR3 extends over 15 amino acids.

This clone appeared a single time. This chain uses TRBV5-1 with TRBJ1-1; no clear D gene. CDR1 SGHRS and CDR2 YFSETQ come from the germline V gene. Between the trimmed V and J ends, which lost 0 bases and 2 bases, there was a span of 11 bases. The CDR3 is made up of 15 amino acids. CDR3: CASSLEVSLNTEAFF. Here the CDR3 DNA reads TGCGCCAGCAGCTTGGAAGTGAGCCTAAACACTGAAGCTTTCTTT.

The CDR3 DNA reads as TGTGCCAGCAGTGAAGGACAGACTAACTATGGCTACACCTTC. Translated: CASSEGQTNYGYTF. The rearrangement uses TRBV6-4 and TRBJ1-2; tentatively, D is TRBD1 (6 bases). V gave up 3 bases and J gave up 0 bases, with 8 bases separating them. Germline lookup yields CDR1 MRHNA and CDR2 SNTAGT. The CDR3 runs 14 residues.

This clone was observed a single time. V gene TRBV6-4 combines with J gene TRBJ1-3; D ambiguous. From germline, CDR1 is MRHNA and CDR2 SNTAGT. CDR3 length: 14 residues. The V and J ends lost 6 bases and 0 bases respectively, with 9 bases between them. The CDR3 here is CASRATFSGNTIYF. CDR3 nucleotides: TGTGCCAGCAGGGCGACATTCTCTGGAAACACCATATATTTT.

V gene TRBV9 combines with J gene TRBJ1-3; D might be TRBD1 (5 bases). The germline V gene encodes CDR1 SGDLS and CDR2 YYNGEE. CDR3 length equals 15 residues. The V end lost 3 bases, the J end lost 0 bases, and 10 bases lay between the germline ends. CDR3 nucleotides: TGTGCCAGCAGCGCCGACAGAAGCTCTGGAAACACCATATATTTT. Translation: CASSADRSSGNTIYF.

J is TRBJ2-1 and V is TRBV7-9; a possible D gene is TRBD1 (6 bases). The CDR3 loop spans 11 amino acids. Germline values: CDR1 SEHNR, CDR2 FQNEAQ (reference sequence). The V end was cut by 8 bases, the J end by 8 bases, with 10 bases between. For the CDR3, the DNA is TGTGCCAGCTTGGGGGCGGATGAGCAGTTCTTC. As protein: CASLGADEQFF.

J is TRBJ2-7 and V is TRBV27; 7 nucleotides match TRBD1. CDR1 and CDR2 from the germline V gene are MNHEY and SMNVEV (reference sequence). The J segment lost 4 bases and the V segment lost 7 bases, leaving 7 bases of the junction unmatched. The CDR3 consists of 13 residues. DNA of the CDR3: TGTGCCAGCAAAGGACAGGAAAGATACGAGCAGTACTTC. It specifies CASKGQERYEQYF.

This clone was seen only a few times. V and J are TRBV27 and TRBJ1-1; D uncertain. With 5 bases removed from V and 5 bases from J, the gap between germline ends came to 12 bases. CDR3 length equals 13 residues. CDR1 MNHEY and CDR2 SMNVEV come from the germline V gene (reference sequence). This CDR3 is CASSPYSGTEAFF. CDR3 DNA: TGTGCCAGCAGTCCGTATAGTGGGACTGAAGCTTTCTTT.

This clone was seen just once. This chain uses TRBV9 with TRBJ2-1; 7 bases match TRBD2. Germline V gene lookup returns CDR1 SGDLS and CDR2 YYNGEE. The CDR3 totals 14 residues. The ends lost 9 bases at V and 5 bases at J; junction bases unmatched: 11. CDR3 protein: CATSTWGGDNEQFF. CDR3 bases: TGTGCCACCTCTACCTGGGGGGGAGACAATGAGCAGTTCTTC.

This chain uses TRBV10-3 with TRBJ2-5, with D possibly TRBD2 on 5 matching bases. Germline loops: CDR1 ENHRY, CDR2 SYGVKD. The CDR3 runs 11 residues. Trimming cost V 9 bases and J 5 bases, with 10 bases left between them. The CDR3, as DNA: TGTGCCATACTAGTCGGTGAGACCCAGTACTTC. It encodes CAILVGETQYF.

This sequence joins TRBV4-2 and TRBJ2-7; TRBD1 or TRBD2 may be the D gene (5 bases each). Trimming removed 7 bases at V and 0 bases at J, with 16 bases between. The CDR3 has 15 residues. Germline values: CDR1 LGHNA, CDR2 YNFKEQ. CDR3 protein: CASTQEAGGSYEQYF. The CDR3 DNA sequence: TGTGCCAGCACCCAGGAGGCTGGGGGCTCCTACGAGCAGTACTTC.

The chain combines TRBV4-1 with TRBJ1-4, with unresolved D. Germline V gives CDR1 MGHRA, CDR2 YSYEKL. The CDR3 consists of 17 residues. V dropped 0 bases and J dropped 1 base, with 12 bases sitting between them. This chain's CDR3 is CASSQEVLDITNEKLFF. CDR3 DNA sequence: TGCGCCAGCAGCCAAGAGGTGTTGGATATAACTAATGAAAAACTGTTTTTT.

This chain links TRBV6-5 with TRBJ2-2; D unresolved. In germline, CDR1 is MNHEY, CDR2 SVGAGI. The CDR3 covers 13 residues. V was cut by 2 bases and J by 3 bases, with 4 bases left in between. The DNA for the CDR3 is TGTGCCAGCAGTTACGGGGACACCGGGGAGCTGTTTTTT. Translation: CASSYGDTGELFF.

The chain links TRBV30 to TRBJ2-3; D is undetermined. Germline V gives CDR1 GTSNPN, CDR2 SVGIG (reference sequence). The ends were cut back, 4 bases at V and 8 bases at J, with 16 bases in the middle. The CDR3 has 13 residues. The CDR3 protein is CAWTNPPGGTQYF. Here the CDR3 DNA reads TGTGCCTGGACCAACCCCCCGGGCGGTACGCAGTATTTT.

The chain carries TRBV4-1 and TRBJ2-7; 7 nucleotides line up with TRBD2. This CDR3 region has 15 residues. Germline V gene lookup returns CDR1 MGHRA and CDR2 YSYEKL. Trimming cost V 1 base and J 3 bases; bases outside gene matches: 6. The CDR3 coding sequence is TGCGCCAGCAGCCAAGGCGAGCTAGCGGACTACGAGCAGTACTTC. As protein: CASSQGELADYEQYF.